This T cell receptor beta chain was profiled in a study of OX40 agonist ivuxolimab in advanced cancers. Whole-study context: Three patients showed partial responses: one hepatocellular carcinoma and two cutaneous melanoma cases.

Germline V CDR1 and CDR2: SNHLY, FYNNEI. The CDR3 consists of 14 residues. The V end was cut by 5 bases, the J end by 3 bases, with 10 bases between. The protocol was immunoSEQ multiplex PCR, while the TCRdb copy is restricted to in-frame clones and leaves out a portion. The repertoire includes about 43,000 clones, approximately 83% of them detected once, and 14% to 15% sits in the top ten. As concerns this clone: Antigen: not known.

Study-level findings and limits: Among the least clonally expanded were partial responders at 0.1-3.0 mg/kg. Average numbers of expanded clones were greater in CD8+ T cells than in CD4+. It was also the case that some nonresponders had low normalized T-cell clonal expansion.

The sequence came from an adult with an advanced solid tumor such as melanoma, head and neck, liver or kidney cancer. The specimen was CD4+ or CD8+ T cells sorted from blood, collected in a trial of the OX40 agonist ivuxolimab. The chain links TRBV2 to TRBJ1-4; weak D call: TRBD1 (6 bases). CDR3 in amino acids: CASSQGMANEKLFF. The CDR3 DNA is TGTGCCAGCAGTCAGGGGATGGCTAATGAAAAACTGTTTTTT.